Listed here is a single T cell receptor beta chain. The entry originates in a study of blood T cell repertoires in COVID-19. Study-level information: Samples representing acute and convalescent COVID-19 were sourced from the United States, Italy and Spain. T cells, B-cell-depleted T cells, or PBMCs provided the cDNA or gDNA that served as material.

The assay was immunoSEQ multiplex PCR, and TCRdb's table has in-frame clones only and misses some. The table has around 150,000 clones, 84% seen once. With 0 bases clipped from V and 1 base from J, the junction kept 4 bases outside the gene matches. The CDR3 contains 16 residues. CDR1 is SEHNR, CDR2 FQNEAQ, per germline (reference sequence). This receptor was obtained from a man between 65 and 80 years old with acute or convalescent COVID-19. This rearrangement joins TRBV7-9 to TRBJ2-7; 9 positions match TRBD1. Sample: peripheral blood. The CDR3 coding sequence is TGTGCCAGCAGCTTAGCGGGGGGACAGGGATCCTACGAGCAGTACTTC. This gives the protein CASSLAGGQGSYEQYF.